Detailed here is one TCR beta chain. The germline gives CDR1 SGDLS, CDR2 YYNGEE. CDR3 size: 15 residues. V was shortened by 1 base and J by 10 bases, with 18 bases between the two germline ends. Per the study methods: Researchers report that nucleated cell counts were estimated from reference gene primer amplification. Assay used: immunoSEQ multiplex PCR; TCRdb lists only in-frame clones, some missing. V, J and clone size are taken as reported in that table, and D and trimming were inferred from the DNA itself. The sample holds approximately 140,000 clones; about 82% are singletons and the top ten take 8.2%. This entry belongs to a study of blood T cell repertoires in COVID-19. In the study overall: Samples came from the United States, Italy and Spain, spanning acute and convalescent COVID-19. The cDNA or gDNA used as material had been derived from T cells, B-cell-depleted T cells, or PBMCs.

The TCR sequence derives from a woman aged 55-69 years with acute or convalescent COVID-19. The specimen sequenced was peripheral blood. The V and J genes are TRBV9 and TRBJ2-1; tentatively, D is TRBD2 (7 bases). The CDR3 nucleotides read TGTGCCAGCAGCGTAAGCGGGACACCCCGGGAAGAGCAGTTCTTC. Amino acid sequence: CASSVSGTPREEQFF.